These 31 T cell receptor beta chains were all obtained from the same sample, sequenced in a study of T-cell memory formation after mild COVID-19. TCRdb reanalysed the 5' RACE reads using MiXCR and keeps one entry per CDR3 protein. The table shows 14,000 to 15,000 distinct CDR3 sequences, with 20% to 25% occurring only once. The sample was PBMCs or a T cell subset sorted from them (not recorded which). These receptors were collected from a man aged 18-30 years who had mild COVID-19 (a few samples of this study predate the infection). Cell type and time point are not known.

This clonotype is labeled medium-sized. The genes are TRBV6-4 and TRBJ2-2, with 8 bases aligning to TRBD1. The CDR3 length is 16 residues. The junction had 12 bases not matched to a gene; V was cut back by 6 bases and J by 6 bases. Germline lookup yields CDR1 MRHNA and CDR2 SNTAGT. As DNA, the CDR3 is TGTGCCAGCAGCGAAACCCCCGGACAGGGATCCGGGGAGCTGTTTTTT. This translates into CASSETPGQGSGELFF.

The sample holds a few counts of this clonotype. The V gene is TRBV7-2, the J gene TRBJ2-7, with 11 bases fitting TRBD1. The CDR3 contains 15 residues. V was pared by 0 bases and J by 6 bases, with 4 bases of the junction left unmatched. Germline V gene lookup returns CDR1 SGHTA and CDR2 FQGNSA. For the CDR3, the DNA is TGTGCCAGCAGCTTAGCAAGGACAGGGGGCCTCGAGCAGTACTTC. Its protein product is CASSLARTGGLEQYF.

In this sample, this clonotype turned up a few times. The rearrangement links TRBV4-1 to TRBJ2-7; unclear D gene. The CDR3 spans 15 residues. V was pared by 0 bases and J by 6 bases, with 15 bases between. Germline CDR1 reads MGHRA; CDR2 reads YSYEKL. Here the CDR3 reads CASSQDALLHGEQYF. The CDR3 DNA follows: TGCGCCAGCAGCCAAGATGCCCTCCTGCATGGCGAGCAGTACTTC.

This clonotype is classed as medium-sized (0.01 to 0.1%). The chain recombines TRBV7-9 with TRBJ1-1; D perhaps matches TRBD1 (5 bases). The V gene lost 3 bases and the J gene lost 0 bases, with 11 bases spanning the gap. The CDR3 covers 15 residues. Germline-derived CDR1 and CDR2 are SEHNR and FQNEAQ (reference sequence). In nucleotides, the CDR3 is TGTGCCAGCAGCTTCGAGGGGTTCATGAACACTGAAGCTTTCTTT. Amino acid sequence: CASSFEGFMNTEAFF.

This clonotype was seen at least ten times. The V gene is TRBV11-2, the J gene TRBJ1-6; TRBD1 matches at 9 bases. The germline V gene encodes CDR1 SGHAT and CDR2 FQNNGV. The CDR3 sequence is 15 residues long. Trimming at V came to 6 bases and at J to 10 bases, leaving 10 bases not matched to a gene. CDR3 nucleotide sequence: TGTGCCAGCAGACTTACCGGGACAGGGAAATCACCCCTCCACTTT. It is translated as CASRLTGTGKSPLHF.

Many counts were recorded for this clonotype. The chain recombines TRBV6-5 with TRBJ2-2, with D perhaps matching TRBD1 (6 bases). V lost 5 bases and J lost 6, with 16 bases in between. Germline V lookup: CDR1 MNHEY, CDR2 SVGAGI. The length of the CDR3 is 15 residues. The CDR3 nucleotides read TGTGCCAGCAGTCGGAGACAGGCTGGAGCCGGGGAGCTGTTTTTT. Encoded protein: CASSRRQAGAGELFF.

The genes are TRBV6-5 and TRBJ2-7, with 9 bases fitting TRBD2. Germline V lookup: CDR1 MNHEY, CDR2 SVGAGI. The junction had 6 bases not matched to a gene; V was cut back by 6 bases and J by 3 bases. The CDR3 spans 14 residues. This chain's CDR3 is CASRQSGGHYEQYF. The CDR3 region has the DNA TGTGCCAGCAGACAAAGCGGGGGGCACTACGAGCAGTACTTC.

In nucleotides, the CDR3 is TGTGCCAGCAGCTTAGTCCCCCCCATCGGGTCAGATACGCAGTATTTT. Encoded protein: CASSLVPPIGSDTQYF. The chain links TRBV7-6 to TRBJ2-3, with D uncertain. Looked up from germline, CDR1 is SGHVS and CDR2 is FNYEAQ. This CDR3 comprises 16 residues. V lost 1 base and J 4 bases, leaving 15 bases between the germline ends.

V usage is TRBV4-1 and J usage is TRBJ2-7; TRBD1 is a possible D gene (5 bases). Germline assignment: CDR1 MGHRA and CDR2 YSYEKL. Trimming left V 3 bases short and J 6 bases short, with 12 bases between. The CDR3 is made up of 13 amino acids. The CDR3 spells CASSHRALAEQYF. The CDR3 region has the DNA TGCGCCAGCAGCCACAGGGCCCTCGCCGAGCAGTACTTC.

This clonotype was seen only a few times. J is TRBJ2-2 and V is TRBV24-1; weak D call: TRBD2 (6 bases). The CDR3 has 14 residues. Germline-derived CDR1 and CDR2 are KGHDR and SFDVKD. The V end lost 3 bases, the J end lost 4 bases, and 8 bases lay between the germline ends. CDR3 loop: CATSDGGSTGELFF. CDR3 sequence (DNA): TGTGCCACCAGTGATGGGGGGAGCACCGGGGAGCTGTTTTTT.

This clonotype was recorded many times. The gene calls are TRBV4-3 and TRBJ2-3; perhaps TRBD1 as D (6 bases). Germline loops: CDR1 LGHNA, CDR2 YSLEER. Between the trimmed V and J ends, which lost 3 bases and 3 bases, there was a span of 13 bases. CDR3 length: 15 residues. The DNA of the CDR3 is TGCGCCAGCAGCCAGAACAGGGTAGGGACAGATACGCAGTATTTT. It encodes CASSQNRVGTDTQYF.

There are many counts of this clonotype. This chain links TRBV5-8 with TRBJ1-5; no clear D gene. This CDR3 region has 15 residues. The germline CDR1 and CDR2 sequences are SGHTS and YDEGEE. V lost 0 bases and J 0 bases, leaving 7 bases between the germline ends. The CDR3 coding sequence is TGTGCCAGCAGCTTGGGAACCTATAGCAATCAGCCCCAGCATTTT. This codes for CASSLGTYSNQPQHF.

This chain joins TRBV19 and TRBJ2-1; no firm D call. CDR3 length: 15 residues. Germline values: CDR1 LNHDA, CDR2 SQIVND (reference sequence). The V end was cut by 3 bases, the J end by 5 bases, with 14 bases between. Here the CDR3 DNA reads TGTGCCAGTAGTATTTTGAGATACCGACACAATGAGCAGTTCTTC. Translated: CASSILRYRHNEQFF.

This clonotype came up many times. The rearrangement links TRBV20-1 to TRBJ2-1, with TRBD2 as a possible D gene (6 bases). The V gene's germline CDR1 is DFQATT and CDR2 SNEGSKA (reference sequence). The CDR3 contains 16 residues. V lost 0 bases and J lost 11, with 23 bases in between. The CDR3 DNA is TGCAGTGCTAGAGATGGGGCGGGGCCCTTTGGGAGGAAGCAGTTCTTC. This encodes CSARDGAGPFGRKQFF.

This clonotype was observed at least ten times. The rearrangement links TRBV29-1 to TRBJ2-2, with a possible D match to TRBD1 (6 bases). V gave up 2 bases and J gave up 8 bases, with 15 bases separating them. The CDR3 has 14 amino acids. The germline CDR1 and CDR2 sequences are SQVTM and ANQGSEA. CDR3: CSVERWDNPGELFF. DNA for the CDR3: TGCAGCGTTGAAAGATGGGACAACCCAGGGGAGCTGTTTTTT.

The chain has TRBV6-6 and TRBJ1-5; 7 bases fit TRBD1. After removal of 1 base from V and 4 bases from J, the junction contained 1 base not matched to a gene. The CDR3 runs 14 residues. Germline values: CDR1 MNHNY, CDR2 SVGAGI (reference sequence). The CDR3 loop reads CASSYLTGNQPQHF. DNA for the CDR3: TGTGCCAGCAGTTACTTGACAGGGAATCAGCCCCAGCATTTT.

This clonotype was detected many times. The chain carries TRBV4-3 and TRBJ2-7; maybe TRBD1 (5 bases). The CDR3 extends over 14 amino acids. Per the germline V gene, CDR1 is LGHNA and CDR2 is YSLEER. V was trimmed by 0 bases and J by 2 bases, leaving 8 bases between them. CDR3 DNA: TGCGCCAGCAGCCAAGATCTCAGGGCCTACGAGCAGTACTTC. Translation gives CASSQDLRAYEQYF.

This rearrangement joins TRBV10-3 to TRBJ1-2, with D hard to call. CDR3 length: 14 residues. V was trimmed by 0 bases and J by 3 bases, leaving 8 bases between them. Looked up from germline, CDR1 is ENHRY and CDR2 is SYGVKD. The CDR3 here is CAISESKRDYGYTF. The CDR3 nucleotides read TGTGCCATCAGTGAGTCGAAACGGGACTATGGCTACACCTTC.

Ten or more counts support this clonotype. The chain recombines TRBV6-6 with TRBJ1-2; no clear D. V lost 0 bases, J lost 5 bases, and 13 bases lay in between. This CDR3 has 15 residues. The V gene's germline CDR1 is MNHNY and CDR2 SVGAGI (reference sequence). The CDR3 loop reads CASSYSIGPLYGYTF. CDR3 nucleotide sequence: TGTGCCAGCAGTTACTCGATCGGACCGTTATATGGCTACACCTTC.

The chain combines TRBV5-1 with TRBJ2-6; D gene ambiguous. Germline V gene data show CDR1 as SGHRS and CDR2 as YFSETQ. Trimming cost V 4 bases and J 0 bases, with 8 bases left between them. The CDR3 extends over 15 amino acids. The CDR3 protein is CASSPTSSGANVLTF. The CDR3 bases are TGCGCCAGCAGCCCCACAAGCTCTGGGGCCAACGTCCTGACTTTC.

The chain carries TRBV4-1 and TRBJ1-2; D ambiguous. Germline V gene sequence: CDR1 MGHRA, CDR2 YSYEKL. Trimming removed 0 bases at V and 7 bases at J, with 15 bases between. This CDR3 contains 15 residues. CDR3 sequence reads: CASSQEYGQRPGYTF. CDR3 DNA: TGCGCCAGCAGCCAAGAGTATGGCCAGAGGCCTGGCTACACCTTC.

The chain uses TRBV11-2 and TRBJ2-4; 7 nucleotides align to TRBD1. CDR1 and CDR2 from the germline V gene are SGHAT and FQNNGV. The CDR3 consists of 14 residues. V shed 5 bases and J 8 bases; nucleotides not matched to a gene: 9. In DNA form, the CDR3 reads TGTGCCAGCAGCCCGCCTGGACAGGCCGACATTCAGTACTTC. Translation gives CASSPPGQADIQYF.

The chain links TRBV3-1 to TRBJ1-5; no clear D. Germline V gene data show CDR1 as LGHDT and CDR2 as YNNKEL (reference sequence). The V end lost 5 bases, the J end lost 7 bases, and 15 bases lay between the germline ends. The CDR3 loop spans 14 amino acids. CDR3 amino acids: CASSKRGPRQPQHF. The CDR3 coding sequence is TGTGCCAGCAGCAAACGAGGGCCGAGGCAGCCCCAGCATTTT.

At least ten counts were recorded for this clonotype. The genes are TRBV4-1 and TRBJ2-4; D uncertain. Germline loops: CDR1 MGHRA, CDR2 YSYEKL. Deletions cut 4 bases from V and 9 bases from J, with 25 bases between. This CDR3 is built from 17 residues. In nucleotides, the CDR3 is TGCGCCAGCAGCCCCCTAAAGAGGTCCCAGCAGTCCGGCATTCAGTACTTC. This gives the protein CASSPLKRSQQSGIQYF.

The chain has TRBV11-2 and TRBJ2-3; TRBD2 matches 7 bases. The CDR3 has 17 residues. Germline lookup yields CDR1 SGHAT and CDR2 FQNNGV. V lost 5 bases and J lost 0; bases outside the gene matches: 11. This CDR3 reads CASSRHPRGSSTDTQYF. CDR3 nucleotides: TGTGCCAGCAGCCGACATCCGCGGGGGAGCAGCACAGATACGCAGTATTTT. Full variable domain (remainder filled in from reference TRBV11-2 and TRBJ2-3): EAGVAQSPRYKIIEKRQSVAFWCNPISGHATLYWYQQILGQGPKLLIQFQNNGVVDDSQLPKDRFSAERLKGVDSTLKIQPAKLEDSAVYLCASSRHPRGSSTDTQYFGPGTRLTVL.

This clonotype has ten or more counts. The chain couples TRBV7-2 to TRBJ1-6; D unresolved. Germline V gives CDR1 SGHTA, CDR2 FQGNSA. This CDR3 contains 16 residues. The V end lost 2 bases, the J end lost 6 bases, and 14 bases lay between the germline ends. The CDR3 loop reads CASSLWAPTINSPLHF. The CDR3, as DNA: TGTGCCAGCAGCTTATGGGCTCCAACCATTAATTCACCCCTCCACTTT.

This clonotype was seen ten or more times. V and J are TRBV7-8 and TRBJ2-5; D is undetermined. Between the trimmed V and J ends, which lost 1 base and 1 base, there was a span of 10 bases. CDR1 and CDR2 from the germline V gene are SGHVS and FQNEAQ. The CDR3 spans 15 residues. CDR3 nucleotide sequence: TGTGCCAGCAGCTTAGTCGGTAGCAGCCAAGAGACCCAGTACTTC. Amino acid sequence: CASSLVGSSQETQYF.

This chain connects TRBV24-1 to TRBJ2-3; no clear D gene. The CDR3 length is 15 residues. The V end was cut by 4 bases, the J end by 2 bases, with 12 bases between. Germline values: CDR1 KGHDR, CDR2 SFDVKD. CDR3 protein: CATSDGRRFTDTQYF. CDR3 in DNA: TGTGCCACCAGTGACGGCCGAAGATTCACAGATACGCAGTATTTT.

The table lists this clonotype with many counts. The CDR3: CSVVGSSSSYEQYF. The CDR3 DNA sequence: TGCAGCGTTGTTGGCAGCTCTAGCTCCTACGAGCAGTACTTC. This sequence joins TRBV29-1 and TRBJ2-7, with no clear D. Trimming removed 4 bases from V and 0 bases from J, with 13 bases in between. The CDR3 is made up of 14 amino acids. CDR1 is SQVTM and CDR2 is ANQGSEA in the germline V gene.

The J gene is TRBJ2-1, the V gene TRBV5-6, with D uncertain. V lost 0 bases, J lost 0 bases, and 10 bases lay in between. This CDR3 is 16 amino acids long. Germline CDR1 SGHDT, CDR2 YYEEEE. The CDR3 sequence: CASSLEGISSYNEQFF. Here the CDR3 DNA reads TGTGCCAGCAGCTTGGAGGGTATCAGCTCCTACAATGAGCAGTTCTTC.

The rearrangement uses TRBV20-1 and TRBJ2-7; 7 bases map to TRBD2. The V gene end was trimmed by 6 bases and the J gene end by 3 bases; junction bases not matched to a gene: 11. CDR3 length equals 14 residues. Germline loops: CDR1 DFQATT, CDR2 SNEGSKA (reference sequence). The chain's CDR3 is CSAATSANLYEQYF. CDR3 in DNA: TGCAGTGCGGCCACTAGCGCGAACCTCTACGAGCAGTACTTC.